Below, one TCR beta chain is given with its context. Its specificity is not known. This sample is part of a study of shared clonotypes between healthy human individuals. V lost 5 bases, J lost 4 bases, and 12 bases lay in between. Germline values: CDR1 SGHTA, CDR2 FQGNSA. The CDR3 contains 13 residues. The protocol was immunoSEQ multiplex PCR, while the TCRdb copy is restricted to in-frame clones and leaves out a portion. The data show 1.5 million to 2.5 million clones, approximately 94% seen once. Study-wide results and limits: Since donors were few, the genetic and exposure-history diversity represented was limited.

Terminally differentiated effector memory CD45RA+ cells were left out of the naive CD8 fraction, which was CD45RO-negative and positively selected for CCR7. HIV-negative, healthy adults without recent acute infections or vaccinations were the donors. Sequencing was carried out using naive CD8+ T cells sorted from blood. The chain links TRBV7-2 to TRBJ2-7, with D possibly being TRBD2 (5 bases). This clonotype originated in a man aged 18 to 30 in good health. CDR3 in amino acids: CASSLRGRYEQYF. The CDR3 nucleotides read TGTGCCAGCAGCCTTAGAGGGCGGTACGAGCAGTACTTC.